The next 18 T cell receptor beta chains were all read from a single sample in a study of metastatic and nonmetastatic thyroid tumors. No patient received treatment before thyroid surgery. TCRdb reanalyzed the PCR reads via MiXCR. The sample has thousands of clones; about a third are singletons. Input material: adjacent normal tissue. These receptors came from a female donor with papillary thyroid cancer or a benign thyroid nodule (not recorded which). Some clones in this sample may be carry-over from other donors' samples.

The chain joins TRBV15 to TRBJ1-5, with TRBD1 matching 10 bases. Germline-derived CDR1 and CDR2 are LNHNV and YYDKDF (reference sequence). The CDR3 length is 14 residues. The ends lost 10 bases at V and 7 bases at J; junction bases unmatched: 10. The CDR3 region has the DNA TGTGCCAGCAGTGTAGACAGGGGGCGGCAGCCCCAGCATTTT. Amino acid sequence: CASSVDRGRQPQHF. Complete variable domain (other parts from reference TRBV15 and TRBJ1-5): DAMVIQNPRYQVTQFGKPVTLSCSQTLNHNVMYWYQQKSSQAPKLLFHYYDKDFNNEADTPDNFQSRRPNTSFCFLDIRSPGLGDTAMYLCASSVDRGRQPQHFGDGTRLSIL.

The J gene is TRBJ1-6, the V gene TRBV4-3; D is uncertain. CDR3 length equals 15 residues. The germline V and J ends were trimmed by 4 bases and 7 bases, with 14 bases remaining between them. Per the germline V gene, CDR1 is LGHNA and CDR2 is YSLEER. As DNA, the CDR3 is TGCGCCAGCAGCCCCCTAGGTGGAAGCAATTCACCCCTCCACTTT. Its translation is CASSPLGGSNSPLHF.

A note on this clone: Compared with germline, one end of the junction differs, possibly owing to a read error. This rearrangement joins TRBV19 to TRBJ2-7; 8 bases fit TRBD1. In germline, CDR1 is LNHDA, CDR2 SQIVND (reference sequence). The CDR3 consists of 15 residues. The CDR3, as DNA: TGTGCCAGTAGTACTGCCGGGACAGGCCGCTTTGAGCAGGACTTC. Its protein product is CASSTAGTGRFEQDF.

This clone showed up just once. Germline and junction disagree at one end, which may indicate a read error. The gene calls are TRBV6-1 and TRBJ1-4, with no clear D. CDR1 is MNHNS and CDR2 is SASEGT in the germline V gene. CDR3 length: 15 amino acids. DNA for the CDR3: TGTGCCAGCAGTGAAAGCTGGTCCACTAATGAAAAACTGTTCTTT. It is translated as CASSESWSTNEKLFF.

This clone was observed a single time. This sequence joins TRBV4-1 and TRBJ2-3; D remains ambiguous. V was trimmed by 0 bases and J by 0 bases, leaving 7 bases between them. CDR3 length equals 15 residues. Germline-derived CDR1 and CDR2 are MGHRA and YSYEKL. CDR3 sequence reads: CASSQDLSSTDTQYF. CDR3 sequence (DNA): TGCGCCAGCAGCCAAGATCTATCTAGCACAGATACGCAGTATTTT.

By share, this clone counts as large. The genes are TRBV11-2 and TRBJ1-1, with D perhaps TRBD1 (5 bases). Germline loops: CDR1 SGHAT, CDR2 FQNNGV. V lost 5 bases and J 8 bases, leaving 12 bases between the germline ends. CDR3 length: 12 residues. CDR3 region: CASSLRVGEAFF. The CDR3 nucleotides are TGTGCCAGCAGCCTCAGGGTGGGGGAAGCTTTCTTT.

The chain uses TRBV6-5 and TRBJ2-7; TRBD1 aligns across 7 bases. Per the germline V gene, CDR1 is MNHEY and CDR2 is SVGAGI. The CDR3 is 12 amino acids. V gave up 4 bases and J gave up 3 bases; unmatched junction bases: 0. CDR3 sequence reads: CASSWTGYEQYF. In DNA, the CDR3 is TGTGCCAGCAGTTGGACAGGCTACGAGCAGTACTTC.

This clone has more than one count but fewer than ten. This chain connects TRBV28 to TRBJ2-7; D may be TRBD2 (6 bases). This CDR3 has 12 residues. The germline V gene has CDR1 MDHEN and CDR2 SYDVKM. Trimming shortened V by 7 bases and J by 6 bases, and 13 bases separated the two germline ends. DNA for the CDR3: TGTGCCAGCACCGGGGGTATGAGCGAGCAGTACGTC. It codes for CASTGGMSEQYV.

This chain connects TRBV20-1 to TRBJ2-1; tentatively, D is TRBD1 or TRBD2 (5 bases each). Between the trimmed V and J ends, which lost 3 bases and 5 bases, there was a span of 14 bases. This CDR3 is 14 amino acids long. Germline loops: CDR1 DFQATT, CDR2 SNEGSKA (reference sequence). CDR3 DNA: TGCAGTGCTAGCGGGACCCTTCGCGACAATGAGCAGTTCTTC. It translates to CSASGTLRDNEQFF.

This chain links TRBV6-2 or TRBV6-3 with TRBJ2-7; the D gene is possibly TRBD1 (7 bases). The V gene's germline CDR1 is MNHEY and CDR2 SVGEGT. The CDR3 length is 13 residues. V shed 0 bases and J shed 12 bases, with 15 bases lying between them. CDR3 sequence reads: CASSYSFQGGRYF. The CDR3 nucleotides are TGTGCCAGCAGTTACTCGTTCCAGGGGGGACGGTACTTC.

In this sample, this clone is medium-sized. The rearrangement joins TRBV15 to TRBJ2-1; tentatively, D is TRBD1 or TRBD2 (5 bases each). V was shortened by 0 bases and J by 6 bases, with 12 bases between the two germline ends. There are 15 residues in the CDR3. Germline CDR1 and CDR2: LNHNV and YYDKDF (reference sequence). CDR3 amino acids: CATSRDRGAVNEQFF. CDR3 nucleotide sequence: TGTGCCACCAGCAGAGATCGAGGGGCGGTCAATGAGCAGTTCTTC.

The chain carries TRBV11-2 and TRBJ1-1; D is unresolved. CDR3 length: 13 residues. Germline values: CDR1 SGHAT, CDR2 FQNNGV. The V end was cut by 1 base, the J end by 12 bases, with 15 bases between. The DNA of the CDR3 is TGTGCCAGCAGCTTAGTACCGGGAGAGGCGACTTTCTTT. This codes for CASSLVPGEATFF.

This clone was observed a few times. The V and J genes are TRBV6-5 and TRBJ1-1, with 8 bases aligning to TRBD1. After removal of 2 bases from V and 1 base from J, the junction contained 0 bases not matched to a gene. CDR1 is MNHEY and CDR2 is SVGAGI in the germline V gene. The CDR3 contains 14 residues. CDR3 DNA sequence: TGTGCCAGCAGTTACGGGACAGGGAACACTGAAGCTTTCTTT. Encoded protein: CASSYGTGNTEAFF.

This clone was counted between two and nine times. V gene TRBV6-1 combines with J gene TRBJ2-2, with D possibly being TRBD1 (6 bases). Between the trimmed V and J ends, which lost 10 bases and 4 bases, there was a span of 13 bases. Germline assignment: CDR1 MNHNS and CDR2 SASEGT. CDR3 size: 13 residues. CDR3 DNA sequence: TGTGCCACCCAGTTCAGGGGCACCGGGGAGCTGTTTTTT. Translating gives CATQFRGTGELFF.

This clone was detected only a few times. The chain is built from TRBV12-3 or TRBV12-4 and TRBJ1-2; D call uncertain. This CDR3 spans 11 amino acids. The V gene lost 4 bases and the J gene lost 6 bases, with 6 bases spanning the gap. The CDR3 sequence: CASSSRHGYTF. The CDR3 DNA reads TGTGCCAGCAGTTCCCGCCATGGCTACACCTTC.

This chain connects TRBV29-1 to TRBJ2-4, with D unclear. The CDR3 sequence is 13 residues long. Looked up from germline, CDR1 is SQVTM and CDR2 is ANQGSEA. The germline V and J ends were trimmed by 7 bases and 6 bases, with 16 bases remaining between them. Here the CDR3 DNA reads TGCAGCGCTGCACTTCCCGGAGCAAACATTCAGTACTTC. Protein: CSAALPGANIQYF.

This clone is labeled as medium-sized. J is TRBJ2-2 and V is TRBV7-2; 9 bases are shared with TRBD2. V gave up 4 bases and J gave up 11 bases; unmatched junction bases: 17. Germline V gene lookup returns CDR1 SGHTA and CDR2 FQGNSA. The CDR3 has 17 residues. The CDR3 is CASSWPTARREGRELFF. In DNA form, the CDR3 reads TGTGCCAGCAGCTGGCCGACTGCCAGGCGGGAGGGCCGTGAGCTGTTTTTT.

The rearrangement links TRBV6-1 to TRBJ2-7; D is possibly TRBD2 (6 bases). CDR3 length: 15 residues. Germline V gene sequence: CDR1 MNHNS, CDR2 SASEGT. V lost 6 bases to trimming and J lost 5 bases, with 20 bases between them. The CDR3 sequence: CASRESLEGWNEQYF. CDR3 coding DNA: TGTGCCAGCAGGGAGTCCTTGGAGGGTTGGAACGAGCAGTACTTC.